These 26 T cell receptor beta chains originate from one sample sequenced in a study of blood T cell repertoires in COVID-19. Generated by immunoSEQ multiplex PCR, the TCRdb table keeps only in-frame clones and is missing some. The sample yields roughly 190,000 clones, 83% seen once. Sequencing input: peripheral blood. Receptors originate from a woman between 40 and 55 years old with acute or convalescent COVID-19.

The chain couples TRBV7-9 to TRBJ2-7; 9 bases agree with TRBD2. CDR1 and CDR2 (germline): SEHNR, FQNEAQ (reference sequence). This CDR3 spans 14 amino acids. Trimming at V came to 5 bases and at J to 4 bases, leaving 6 bases not matched to a gene. The CDR3 region has the DNA TGTGCCAGCAGCCTCCTAGCGGGAAATTACGAGCAGTACTTC. It encodes CASSLLAGNYEQYF.

The CDR3 sequence: CASSSRAGETQYF. The CDR3 coding sequence is TGTGCCAGCAGTAGCCGGGCGGGGGAGACCCAGTACTTC. The chain has TRBV2 and TRBJ2-5; tentative D call: TRBD2 (6 bases). Germline CDR1 SNHLY, CDR2 FYNNEI. This CDR3 has 13 residues. V was trimmed by 5 bases and J by 5 bases, leaving 12 bases between them. The entire variable domain, with the rest obtained from reference TRBV2 and TRBJ2-5, is as follows: EPEVTQTPSHQVTQMGQEVILRCVPISNHLYFYWYRQILGQKVEFLVSFYNNEISEKSEIFDDQFSVERPDGSNFTLKIRSTKLEDSAMYFCASSSRAGETQYFGPGTRLLVL.

Comment on this clone: Other DNA sequences in the sample encode the same CDR3. The chain employs TRBV27 and TRBJ2-7; 12 nucleotides agree with TRBD2. CDR1 is MNHEY and CDR2 is SMNVEV in the germline V gene (reference sequence). CDR3 length: 15 residues. J was trimmed by 0 bases and V by 5 bases; bases with no gene match: 2. The CDR3 coding sequence is TGTGCCAGCAGTCCTAGCGGGAGGGCCTCCTACGAGCAGTACTTC. This sequence encodes CASSPSGRASYEQYF.

This sequence joins TRBV6-5 and TRBJ2-1; tentatively, D is TRBD1 (7 bases). The germline V and J ends were trimmed by 7 bases and 9 bases, with 19 bases remaining between them. The CDR3 consists of 14 residues. The germline V gene encodes CDR1 MNHEY and CDR2 SVGAGI. CDR3 sequence (DNA): TGTGCCAGCACCAACCCGGCAGGGGGACTTGAGCAGTTCTTC. It codes for CASTNPAGGLEQFF.

The chain has TRBV4-1 and TRBJ1-5; D is undetermined. Trimming shortened V by 2 bases and J by 8 bases, and 7 bases separated the two germline ends. The CDR3 is 12 amino acids. CDR1 and CDR2 from the germline V gene are MGHRA and YSYEKL. The CDR3 bases are TGCGCCAGCAGCCAACCTCGGGAGCCCCAGCATTTT. Protein sequence: CASSQPREPQHF.

The chain employs TRBV7-9 and TRBJ1-3; D uncertain. The germline gives CDR1 SEHNR, CDR2 FQNEAQ (reference sequence). The CDR3 is 14 amino acids. The V end was cut by 5 bases, the J end by 2 bases, with 10 bases between. The CDR3 region is CASSEPETGNTIYF. The CDR3, as DNA: TGTGCCAGCAGCGAACCAGAAACTGGAAACACCATATATTTT. Filled out from reference TRBV7-9 and TRBJ1-3, the complete variable domain reads DTGVSQNPRHKITKRGQNVTFRCDPISEHNRLYWYRQTLGQGPEFLTYFQNEAQLEKSRLLSDRFSAERPKGSFSTLEIQRTEQGDSAMYLCASSEPETGNTIYFGEGSWLTVV.

V usage is TRBV6-1 and J usage is TRBJ1-1; 9 bases are a match to TRBD1. The J segment lost 11 bases and the V segment lost 5 bases, leaving 6 bases of the junction unmatched. Germline V gene sequence: CDR1 MNHNS, CDR2 SASEGT. The CDR3 extends over 12 amino acids. The CDR3 reads CASSLQGAKAFF. The CDR3 bases are TGTGCCAGCAGTTTACAGGGGGCGAAGGCTTTCTTT.

The chain couples TRBV9 to TRBJ2-5, with 11 bases that match TRBD2. The CDR3 consists of 15 residues. Per germline, CDR1 SGDLS and CDR2 YYNGEE. V lost 4 bases and J lost 1; bases outside the gene matches: 3. The CDR3 loop is CASSLAGGSQETQYF. In nucleotides, the CDR3 is TGTGCCAGCAGCCTAGCGGGGGGTTCCCAAGAGACCCAGTACTTC.

This rearrangement joins TRBV6-5 to TRBJ2-2; 7 bases match TRBD1. The V segment lost 6 bases and the J segment 6 bases; nucleotides outside the gene matches: 4. CDR1 and CDR2 (germline): MNHEY, SVGAGI. This CDR3 has 13 residues. The CDR3 loop reads CASSPTGAGELFF. CDR3 bases: TGTGCCAGCAGCCCCACAGGGGCCGGGGAGCTGTTTTTT.

The CDR3 DNA follows: TGTGCCAGCAGTTTTGAGGGATCGGGGACAGAAAAACTGTTTTTT. Translated: CASSFEGSGTEKLFF. V is TRBV28 and J is TRBJ1-4, with D possibly being TRBD1 (6 bases). This CDR3 has 15 amino acids. CDR1 and CDR2 from the germline V gene are MDHEN and SYDVKM. Trimming pared 3 bases from V and 8 bases from J, leaving 16 bases between.

There are many counts of this clone. The chain has TRBV6-4 and TRBJ1-2; weak D call: TRBD1 (6 bases). The V end lost 0 bases, the J end lost 6 bases, and 11 bases lay between the germline ends. From germline, CDR1 is MRHNA and CDR2 SNTAGT. There are 14 residues in the CDR3. CDR3 bases: TGTGCCAGCAGTGACTCAGGACAGAGCGATGGCTACACCTTC. It translates to CASSDSGQSDGYTF.

J is TRBJ2-6 and V is TRBV5-1; D gene unclear. CDR1 and CDR2 (germline): SGHRS, YFSETQ. V lost 5 bases, J lost 1 base, and 4 bases lay in between. The CDR3 spans 13 residues. CDR3 loop: CASRSSGANVLTF. DNA of the CDR3: TGCGCCAGCAGGAGTTCTGGGGCCAACGTCCTGACTTTC.

The V gene is TRBV5-4, the J gene TRBJ2-7; the match to TRBD2 covers 11 bases. The CDR3 extends over 15 amino acids. J was trimmed by 3 bases and V by 1 base; bases with no gene match: 3. CDR1 and CDR2 from the germline V gene are SGHNT and YYREEE (reference sequence). The CDR3 region has the DNA TGTGCCAGCAGCTTGACTAGCGGGAGTATCTACGAGCAGTACTTC. Protein sequence: CASSLTSGSIYEQYF.

The chain joins TRBV5-1 to TRBJ1-5, with TRBD1 matching 7 bases. The CDR3 covers 15 residues. With V trimmed by 0 bases and J by 6 bases, 6 bases remained unmatched. Germline V CDR1 and CDR2: SGHRS, YFSETQ. CDR3 region: CASSLDRAGGQPQHF. Written as DNA, the CDR3 is TGCGCCAGCAGCTTGGACAGGGCAGGGGGTCAGCCCCAGCATTTT.

This clone was recorded a few times. This chain connects TRBV6-5 to TRBJ1-2; tentatively, D is TRBD1 (6 bases). The V and J ends lost 7 bases and 0 bases respectively, with 12 bases between them. The CDR3 covers 14 residues. The germline V gene encodes CDR1 MNHEY and CDR2 SVGAGI. The CDR3 spells CASIQGISNYGYTF. CDR3 nucleotide sequence: TGTGCCAGCATCCAGGGGATATCTAACTATGGCTACACCTTC.

This chain uses TRBV27 with TRBJ1-5, with 8 bases fitting TRBD1. V was pared by 8 bases and J by 3 bases, with 18 bases of the junction left unmatched. This CDR3 has 18 residues. In germline, CDR1 is MNHEY, CDR2 SMNVEV (reference sequence). CDR3 coding DNA: TGTGCCAGCGGCCGACGGGCAGGGGGCGAGTTCTACAATCAGCCCCAGCATTTT. This encodes CASGRRAGGEFYNQPQHF.

The chain joins TRBV11-2 to TRBJ1-6; 8 bases map to TRBD1. Germline V lookup: CDR1 SGHAT, CDR2 FQNNGV. The length of the CDR3 is 18 residues. With 2 bases clipped from V and 1 base from J, the junction kept 7 bases outside the gene matches. The CDR3 reads CASSLNRQGSSYNSPLHF. The CDR3 nucleotides are TGTGCCAGCAGCTTAAACCGACAGGGGAGTTCCTATAATTCACCCCTCCACTTT.

This clone has just a few counts. The chain combines TRBV2 with TRBJ1-4, with TRBD1 matching over 8 bases. This CDR3 spans 12 amino acids. J lost 11 bases, V lost 7 bases, and 6 bases had no gene match. Germline assignment: CDR1 SNHLY and CDR2 FYNNEI. CDR3 in amino acids: CASNSDRVKLFF. DNA of the CDR3: TGTGCCAGCAACTCGGACAGGGTCAAACTGTTTTTT.

CDR3: CASQGIAGYNEQFF. CDR3 coding DNA: TGTGCCAGCCAGGGGATAGCGGGTTACAATGAGCAGTTCTTC. The chain joins TRBV6-5 to TRBJ2-1; D perhaps matches TRBD2 (7 bases). Trimming stripped 8 bases from V and 4 bases from J, with 15 bases between. CDR1 is MNHEY, CDR2 SVGAGI, per germline. The CDR3 loop spans 14 amino acids.

The rearrangement joins TRBV3-1 (or the pseudogene TRBV3-2) to TRBJ2-7, with D perhaps matching TRBD2 (5 bases). Trimming stripped 1 base from V and 1 base from J, with 11 bases between. The CDR3 is made up of 15 amino acids. Germline V gene data show CDR1 as LGHDT and CDR2 as YNNKEL (reference sequence). CDR3 amino acids: CASSQGIGGSYEQYF. CDR3 nucleotide sequence: TGTGCCAGCAGCCAAGGGATCGGCGGGTCCTACGAGCAGTACTTC.

The chain has TRBV4-1 and TRBJ2-7; a weak D match, TRBD1 (6 bases). Trimming left V 2 bases short and J 2 bases short, with 10 bases between. Germline V gene data show CDR1 as MGHRA and CDR2 as YSYEKL. CDR3 length equals 14 residues. CDR3 in amino acids: CASSQITGTYEQYF. CDR3 bases: TGCGCCAGCAGCCAAATAACAGGGACCTACGAGCAGTACTTC.

The chain recombines TRBV10-2 with TRBJ2-5, with D possibly TRBD1 on 6 matching bases. The CDR3 length is 14 residues. The germline gives CDR1 WSHSY, CDR2 SAAADI. V was cut by 10 bases and J by 3 bases, with 18 bases left in between. The CDR3 spells CATKIRQVKETQYF. The CDR3 coding sequence is TGCGCCACCAAGATAAGACAGGTCAAAGAGACCCAGTACTTC.

The chain combines TRBV5-1 with TRBJ2-1, with TRBD2 matching over 7 bases. Losses at the gene ends were 0 bases for V and 5 bases for J; bases not matched to a gene: 8. Germline assignment: CDR1 SGHRS and CDR2 YFSETQ. The CDR3 is 16 amino acids. The CDR3 DNA reads as TGCGCCAGCAGCTTGGAGGGAGGGCCCTTGGACAATGAGCAGTTCTTC. This gives the protein CASSLEGGPLDNEQFF. The whole variable domain, remainder taken from reference TRBV5-1 and TRBJ2-1, is KAGVTQTPRYLIKTRGQQVTLSCSPISGHRSVSWYQQTPGQGLQFLFEYFSETQRNKGNFPGRFSGRQFSNSRSEMNVSTLELGDSALYLCASSLEGGPLDNEQFFGPGTRLTVL.

This chain joins TRBV9 and TRBJ2-3; tentative D call: TRBD1 (7 bases). Germline lookup yields CDR1 SGDLS and CDR2 YYNGEE. The CDR3 consists of 18 residues. Trimming shortened V by 3 bases and J by 0 bases, and 20 bases separated the two germline ends. CDR3 protein: CASSEGDSTGTSTDTQYF. In nucleotides, the CDR3 is TGTGCCAGCAGCGAGGGGGACAGTACAGGGACTAGCACAGATACGCAGTATTTT.

The chain uses TRBV7-2 and TRBJ1-4; D unresolved. The CDR3 has 12 amino acids. Germline V gene data show CDR1 as SGHTA and CDR2 as FQGNSA. Trimming left V 5 bases short and J 12 bases short, with 13 bases between. The DNA for the CDR3 is TGTGCCAGCAGCCCTGGGAGTCTGGAACTGTTTTTT. It encodes CASSPGSLELFF.

The chain recombines TRBV27 with TRBJ1-5; 10 bases are shared with TRBD1. J lost 6 bases, V lost 4 bases, and 9 bases had no gene match. The V gene's germline CDR1 is MNHEY and CDR2 SMNVEV (reference sequence). This CDR3 has 16 residues. The CDR3 protein is CASSSLTGGGSQPQHF. As DNA, the CDR3 is TGTGCCAGCAGTTCCTTGACAGGGGGCGGATCTCAGCCCCAGCATTTT.